The T cell receptor (beta chain) described here comes from a study of CD8 T cells in ankylosing spondylitis. Regarding this clonotype: Its antigen is not known.

TCRdb re-called the 5' RACE reads with MiXCR, one entry per CDR3 protein. The sample has some 340,000 distinct CDR3 sequences, approximately 15% seen once. Per germline, CDR1 LGHNA and CDR2 YNFKEQ. With V trimmed by 1 base and J by 3 bases, 1 base remained unmatched. The CDR3 is 16 residues long. Overall study results and limits: Seemingly distinctive of ankylosing spondylitis blood was a TCR beta motif formed by eight highly homologous variants.

The specimen was blood, either unsorted or a sorted T cell fraction (not recorded which). This chain uses TRBV4-2 with TRBJ2-2; 11 bases map to TRBD2. The clonotype was recovered from a male donor with ankylosing spondylitis or in good health (not recorded which). CDR3 in DNA: TGTGCCAGCAGCCAAGCGGGACTAGCGGACACCGGGGAGCTGTTTTTT. It specifies CASSQAGLADTGELFF.